The 19 T cell receptor beta chains listed next were all sequenced from one sample in a study of blood T cells in healthy people across ages. Then a second PCR, running roughly 7 to 11 cycles, was carried out with a sample-barcoded 5' primer and a J-beta primer mix. TCRdb reanalysed the 5' RACE reads using MiXCR and keeps one entry per CDR3 protein. The data hold around 800,000 distinct CDR3 sequences, with about 62% observed a single time. The sample comprised blood. The receptors come from a young man in good health.

The chain recombines TRBV7-9 with TRBJ2-1; 8 bases map to TRBD2. Germline trimming cut 5 bases from V and 6 bases from J; bases unmatched to any gene: 6. CDR3 size: 14 residues. Germline V gives CDR1 SEHNR, CDR2 FQNEAQ (reference sequence). The CDR3 region is CASSGLGGANEQFF. For the CDR3, the DNA is TGTGCCAGCAGCGGACTCGGGGGGGCCAATGAGCAGTTCTTC.

The rearrangement links TRBV3-1 to TRBJ1-6; the D gene is possibly TRBD1 (5 bases). Trimming left V 0 bases short and J 3 bases short, with 12 bases between. This CDR3 has 17 amino acids. From germline, CDR1 is LGHDT and CDR2 YNNKEL (reference sequence). The chain's CDR3 is CASSQDGGGHYNSPLHF. DNA for the CDR3: TGTGCCAGCAGCCAAGACGGGGGAGGGCACTATAATTCACCCCTCCACTTT. Based on the CDR3 plus reference TRBV3-1 and TRBJ1-6, the full variable domain is DTAVSQTPKYLVTQMGNDKSIKCEQNLGHDTMYWYKQDSKKFLKIMFSYNNKELIINETVPNRFSPKSPDKAHLNLHINSLELGDSAVYFCASSQDGGGHYNSPLHFGNGTRLTVT.

The CDR3 DNA sequence: TGTGCCAGCAGGAGGACAGTCTACGAGCAGTACTTC. Translation gives CASRRTVYEQYF. V is TRBV2 and J is TRBJ2-7; D is perhaps TRBD1 (6 bases). V lost 6 bases and J 3 bases, leaving 9 bases between the germline ends. CDR1 and CDR2 from the germline V gene are SNHLY and FYNNEI. There are 12 residues in the CDR3.

The J gene is TRBJ2-1, the V gene TRBV9, with D maybe TRBD1 (6 bases). V was pared by 2 bases and J by 10 bases, with 10 bases between. Germline V gene lookup returns CDR1 SGDLS and CDR2 YYNGEE. This CDR3 is 12 amino acids long. CDR3 sequence reads: CASSVGHREQFF. The CDR3 bases are TGTGCCAGCAGCGTGGGACACAGAGAGCAGTTCTTC.

Regarding this clonotype: This may be a read error: a much more frequent sequence differs by one nucleotide. The chain joins TRBV5-1 to TRBJ2-1; D might be TRBD2 (6 bases). The V gene's germline CDR1 is SGHRS and CDR2 YFSETQ. The CDR3 has 15 residues. The CDR3: CASSVDGGSYNGQFF. The CDR3 coding sequence is TGCGCCAGCAGCGTCGACGGGGGTTCCTACAATGGGCAGTTCTTC.

This chain connects TRBV25-1 to TRBJ2-3; D is possibly TRBD1 (5 bases). Germline V gives CDR1 MGHDK, CDR2 SYGVNS. The CDR3 contains 14 residues. Trimming stripped 11 bases from V and 1 base from J, with 16 bases between. The CDR3 coding sequence is TGTGCCCAAAGGACCAGGGTGGGCACAGATACGCAGTATTTT. It specifies CAQRTRVGTDTQYF. The full variable domain, in which reference TRBV25-1 and TRBJ2-3 provide the parts outside the CDR3, is EADIYQTPRYLVIGTGKKITLECSQTMGHDKMYWYQQDPGMELHLIHYSYGVNSTEKGDLSSESTVSRIRTEHFPLTLESARPSHTSQYLCAQRTRVGTDTQYFGPGTRLTVL.

The V call is TRBV12-3 or TRBV12-4, the J call TRBJ2-2; 11 bases are a match to TRBD2. This CDR3 is 18 amino acids long. The V and J ends lost 4 bases and 3 bases, in that order; junction bases with no gene match: 10. CDR3 amino acids: CASSYRLAGGRDTGELFF. In DNA, the CDR3 is TGTGCCAGCAGTTATCGTCTAGCGGGGGGCAGGGACACCGGGGAGCTGTTTTTT.

This chain links TRBV12-3 or TRBV12-4 with TRBJ2-5; 7 bases are shared with TRBD1. V was clipped by 4 bases and J by 5 bases; unmatched bases: 4. The length of the CDR3 is 13 residues. The DNA for the CDR3 is TGTGCCAGCAGTTGGGACAGCCGGGAGACCCAGTACTTC. Protein product: CASSWDSRETQYF.

This chain links TRBV20-1 with TRBJ2-1; 10 nucleotides agree with TRBD2. CDR3 length: 15 residues. In germline, CDR1 is DFQATT, CDR2 SNEGSKA (reference sequence). After removal of 0 bases from V and 10 bases from J, the junction contained 9 bases not matched to a gene. The CDR3 DNA reads as TGCAGTGCTAGAGATCAGCGGGGGGGCCTCTGGGAGCAGTTCTTC. It is translated as CSARDQRGGLWEQFF.

This chain connects TRBV7-2 to TRBJ2-4; no reliable D call. The CDR3 runs to 16 residues. V shed 2 bases and J shed 6 bases, with 17 bases lying between them. Germline CDR1 SGHTA, CDR2 FQGNSA. The CDR3 DNA follows: TGTGCCAGCAGCTTATCCAGCTCTGGGTTTATAAACATTCAGTACTTC. Encoded protein: CASSLSSSGFINIQYF.

The chain links TRBV25-1 to TRBJ1-5; 8 bases map to TRBD1. Trimming removed 6 bases from V and 5 bases from J; junction bases left unmatched: 6. Germline-derived CDR1 and CDR2 are MGHDK and SYGVNS. The CDR3 loop spans 14 amino acids. In nucleotides, the CDR3 is TGTGCCAGCAGCGGCCTACAGGGGGATCAGCCCCAGCATTTT. Translated, it gives CASSGLQGDQPQHF.

The rearrangement uses TRBV6-4 and TRBJ1-2, with D unresolved. V was shortened by 5 bases and J by 7 bases, with 11 bases between the two germline ends. The CDR3 extends over 12 amino acids. Looked up from germline, CDR1 is MRHNA and CDR2 is SNTAGT. In DNA form, the CDR3 reads TGTGCCAGCAGTCGACGTGGCTCTGGCTACACCTTC. The encoded protein is CASSRRGSGYTF.

This sequence joins TRBV6-2 or TRBV6-3 and TRBJ2-1; D ambiguous. The length of the CDR3 is 12 residues. Between the trimmed V and J ends, which lost 5 bases and 10 bases, there was a span of 12 bases. Germline V gives CDR1 MNHEY, CDR2 SVGEGT. For the CDR3, the DNA is TGTGCCAGCAGTCCTCCCTCCAGGGAGCAGTTCTTC. Protein product: CASSPPSREQFF.

This clonotype was detected only once. The gene calls are TRBV20-1 and TRBJ2-7, with 8 bases that match TRBD1. V shed 2 bases, J shed 2 bases, and the junction held 8 bases outside the gene matches. Looked up from germline, CDR1 is DFQATT and CDR2 is SNEGSKA (reference sequence). CDR3 size: 15 residues. This CDR3 is CSARQAYRGAYEQYF. The CDR3, as DNA: TGCAGTGCTAGACAAGCTTACAGGGGGGCCTACGAGCAGTACTTC.

This clonotype turned up a few times. This chain uses TRBV28 with TRBJ2-3; D is tentatively TRBD1 or TRBD2 (6 bases each). V was clipped by 5 bases and J by 7 bases, with 16 bases between them. CDR1 is MDHEN and CDR2 is SYDVKM in the germline V gene. This CDR3 is 14 amino acids long. The CDR3 loop is CASSPGAPWYTQYF. The CDR3, as DNA: TGTGCCAGCAGTCCGGGGGCCCCGTGGTATACGCAGTATTTT.

This chain uses TRBV14 with TRBJ2-3; D is possibly TRBD2 (6 bases). With 4 bases removed from V and 0 bases from J, the gap between germline ends came to 17 bases. This CDR3 is built from 17 residues. The germline V gene has CDR1 SGHDN and CDR2 FVKESK. The CDR3 sequence: CASSRRGTSRSTDTQYF. The CDR3 nucleotides are TGTGCCAGCAGCCGCCGCGGCACTAGCAGAAGCACAGATACGCAGTATTTT.

Only one count was recorded for this clonotype. The chain joins TRBV28 to TRBJ1-5; no firm D call. Germline V gene data show CDR1 as MDHEN and CDR2 as SYDVKM. Deletions cut 5 bases from V and 5 bases from J, with 16 bases between. The CDR3 spans 15 residues. CDR3 in amino acids: CASSPIRTGDQPQHF. In DNA form, the CDR3 reads TGTGCCAGCAGTCCGATACGGACCGGGGATCAGCCCCAGCATTTT.

The chain couples TRBV15 to TRBJ1-6; no clear D. CDR3 length: 16 residues. Trimming cost V 1 base and J 11 bases, with 18 bases left between them. The germline gives CDR1 LNHNV, CDR2 YYDKDF (reference sequence). The CDR3 region has the DNA TGTGCCACCAGCAGAGGGCCAGTAGGGTCCTCGGCACCCCTCCACTTT. Amino acid sequence: CATSRGPVGSSAPLHF.

In this sample, this clonotype turned up a few times. The chain uses TRBV10-3 and TRBJ1-4, with 7 bases aligning to TRBD1. Germline trimming cut 3 bases from V and 3 bases from J; bases unmatched to any gene: 4. Germline V gene lookup returns CDR1 ENHRY and CDR2 SYGVKD. This CDR3 comprises 15 residues. CDR3 amino acids: CAISDPGQPNEKLFF. In DNA, the CDR3 is TGTGCCATCAGTGATCCGGGACAGCCTAATGAAAAACTGTTTTTT.